The present entry profiles one T cell receptor beta chain with its context. Its target is unknown. The data were obtained in a study of Ad26.COV2.S vaccination and SARS-CoV-2 variants. The study's findings and limits: Following vaccination, spike-specific CD8+ and CD4+ T cell responses reportedly exhibited substantial breadth. People given the vaccine had a wider spike-specific TCR breadth than placebo recipients did.

Treatment of the sample: about 20 received Ad26.COV2.S at low or high dose, single or two shots; about 5 received placebo; per-sample allocation not given. Day 63 after the first vaccine or placebo injection was the time point for sampling. Assay: immunoSEQ multiplex PCR; the TCRdb copy retains only in-frame clones and omits some. The profile shows a few hundred thousand clones, roughly 90% of them singletons. The TCR originated in a person aged 18-60 years who received the Ad26.COV2.S COVID-19 vaccine or a placebo. Sequencing was performed on peripheral blood, taken in a trial of Ad26.COV2.S vaccine versus placebo.

For the CDR3, the DNA is TGTGCCAGCAGTTACTCGTCGGCGGGGGGTTACGGGACCCAGTACTTC. Translation gives CASSYSSAGGYGTQYF. The chain uses TRBV6-5 and TRBJ2-5; 8 nucleotides line up with TRBD2. The ends lost 0 bases at V and 7 bases at J; junction bases unmatched: 10. The CDR3 is 16 amino acids. The germline V gene has CDR1 MNHEY and CDR2 SVGAGI.